This TCR beta chain is from a study of T cells in Graves' hyperthyroidism and ophthalmopathy. This clonotype has at least ten counts. Amplification targeted TCR beta CDR3 regions from RNA transcripts. Using the HTBI primer set, a first-round RT-PCR was run on the TCR CDR3. TCRdb fed the multiplex PCR reads into MiXCR, producing one record per CDR3 protein. The data contain under 200,000 distinct CDR3 sequences, just under 9.5% of them seen just once; the ten biggest clones take up over 20%. V shed 2 bases and J shed 5 bases, with 4 bases lying between them. CDR1 is LGHDT, CDR2 YNNKEL, per germline (reference sequence). CDR3 length equals 11 residues.

The gene calls are TRBV3-1 and TRBJ2-7; D not certain. Material: blood. This receptor was identified in a woman aged 18-35 years with Graves' hyperthyroidism that later progressed to Graves' ophthalmopathy. The CDR3 DNA is TGTGCCAGCAGCCAATACCACGAGCAGTACTTC. This translates into CASSQYHEQYF.